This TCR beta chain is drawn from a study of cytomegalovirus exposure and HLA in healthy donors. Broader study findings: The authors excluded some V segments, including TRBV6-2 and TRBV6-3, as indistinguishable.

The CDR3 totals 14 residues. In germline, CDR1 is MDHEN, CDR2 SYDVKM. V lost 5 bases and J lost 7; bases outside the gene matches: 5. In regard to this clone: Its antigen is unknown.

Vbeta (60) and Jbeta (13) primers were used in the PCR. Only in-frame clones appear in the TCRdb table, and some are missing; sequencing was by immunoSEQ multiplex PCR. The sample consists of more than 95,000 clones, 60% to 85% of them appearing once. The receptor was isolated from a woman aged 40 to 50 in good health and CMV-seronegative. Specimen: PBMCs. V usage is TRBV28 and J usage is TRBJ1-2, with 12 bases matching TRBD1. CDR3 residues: CASSTWDRGLGYTF. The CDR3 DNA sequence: TGTGCCAGCAGTACCTGGGACAGGGGGCTTGGCTACACCTTC.